This T cell receptor beta chain was found in a study of cytomegalovirus exposure and HLA in healthy donors. This CDR3 comprises 14 residues. Trimming removed 3 bases at V and 8 bases at J, with 13 bases between. The germline V gene has CDR1 SNHLY and CDR2 FYNNEI. Only in-frame clones appear in the TCRdb table, and some are missing; sequencing was by immunoSEQ multiplex PCR. This sample has approximately 270,000 clones; nearly 90% occur once, and the top ten carry approximately 0.34%. This clonotype was obtained from a woman aged 18-29 years in good health and CMV-seronegative. The sequenced sample was PBMCs. The chain links TRBV2 to TRBJ1-4; D might be TRBD1 (5 bases). CDR3 residues: CASSESWGAEKLFF. Written as DNA, the CDR3 is TGTGCCAGCAGTGAGTCGTGGGGCGCGGAAAAACTGTTTTTT.